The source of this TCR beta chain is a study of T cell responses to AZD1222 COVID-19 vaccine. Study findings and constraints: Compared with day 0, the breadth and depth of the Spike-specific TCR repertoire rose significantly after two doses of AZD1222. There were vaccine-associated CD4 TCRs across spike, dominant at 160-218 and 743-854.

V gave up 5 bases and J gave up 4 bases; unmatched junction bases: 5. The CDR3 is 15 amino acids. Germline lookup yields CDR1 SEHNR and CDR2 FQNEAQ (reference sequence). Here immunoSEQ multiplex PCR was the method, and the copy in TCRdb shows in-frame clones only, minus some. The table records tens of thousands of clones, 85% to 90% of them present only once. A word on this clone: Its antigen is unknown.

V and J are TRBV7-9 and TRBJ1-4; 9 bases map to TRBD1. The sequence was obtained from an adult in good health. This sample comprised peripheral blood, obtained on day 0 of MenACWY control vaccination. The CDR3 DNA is TGTGCCAGCAGCCCAGACAGGGGGTTTAATGAAAAACTGTTTTTT. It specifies CASSPDRGFNEKLFF.